The entry below gives a single TCR beta chain sequence along with its context. Its antigen is unknown. The sample comes from a study of tumor-infiltrating lymphocytes in localized non-small cell lung cancer. Study background: Tumor tissue and non-adjacent uninvolved lung came from each patient. Findings and caveats of the study: TCRbeta sequencing showed higher T cell infiltration in tumors than uninvolved lung. Available tissue quantity limited TCR sequencing to a patient subset. Technical variation could not be separated from intratumor heterogeneity here.

This CDR3 has 15 residues. The trim removed 6 bases at V and 2 bases at J, leaving 8 bases unmatched. CDR1 SGHTA and CDR2 FQGNSA come from the germline V gene. TCRdb's table, derived via immunoSEQ multiplex PCR, lists solely in-frame clones and lacks some. The sample has under 4,000 clones; more than 50% are singletons. Sequenced material: uninvolved lung tissue not adjacent to the tumor. The origin of this receptor is a human donor with non-small cell lung cancer. The chain employs TRBV7-2 and TRBJ2-3; 7 nucleotides align to TRBD2. The CDR3 is CASSLSSGTTDTQYF. The CDR3 DNA is TGTGCCAGCAGTCTATCGAGCGGGACCACAGATACGCAGTATTTT.